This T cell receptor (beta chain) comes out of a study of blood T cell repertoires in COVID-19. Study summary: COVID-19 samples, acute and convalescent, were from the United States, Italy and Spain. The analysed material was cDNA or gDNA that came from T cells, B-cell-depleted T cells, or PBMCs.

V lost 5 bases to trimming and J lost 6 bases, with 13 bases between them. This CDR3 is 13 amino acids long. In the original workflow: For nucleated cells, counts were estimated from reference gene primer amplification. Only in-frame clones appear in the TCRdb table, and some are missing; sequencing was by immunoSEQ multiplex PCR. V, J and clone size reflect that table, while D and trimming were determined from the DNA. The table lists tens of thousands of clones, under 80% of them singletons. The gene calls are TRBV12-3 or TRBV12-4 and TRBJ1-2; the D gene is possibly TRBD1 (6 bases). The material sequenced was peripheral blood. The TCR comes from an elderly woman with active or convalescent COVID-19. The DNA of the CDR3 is TGTGCCAGCAGTCTCCAGGGGTTCAATGGCTACACCTTC. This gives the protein CASSLQGFNGYTF.